The entry that follows covers one TCR beta chain sequence. Germline V gives CDR1 SGHRS, CDR2 YFSETQ. The CDR3 runs 16 residues. After removal of 0 bases from V and 2 bases from J, the junction contained 5 bases not matched to a gene. This sample is part of a study of CD8+ T cells in alopecia areata. Extracted RNA was reverse transcribed into cDNA, the sequencing template. Sequenced by immunoSEQ multiplex PCR; TCRdb stores in-frame clones only, minus some. The table includes about 200,000 clones, roughly 57% detected once. Sequences were derived from CD4+ T cells sorted from blood, sampled at week 0. This chain connects TRBV5-1 to TRBJ2-3; 8 nucleotides align to TRBD2. This clonotype was obtained from a human donor with alopecia areata. The CDR3 DNA follows: TGCGCCAGCAGCTTGGGTCCTAGCGGGTCCACAGATACGCAGTATTTT. Translated, it gives CASSLGPSGSTDTQYF.